This TCR beta chain appears in the sequencing data of a study of blood T cell repertoires in COVID-19. The CDR3 has 13 amino acids. Trimming shortened V by 6 bases and J by 6 bases, and 12 bases separated the two germline ends. Looked up from germline, CDR1 is LNHDA and CDR2 is SQIVND (reference sequence). Assay: immunoSEQ multiplex PCR; the TCRdb copy retains only in-frame clones and omits some. The table lists more than 150,000 clones, over 90% of them singletons, with 0.5% to 0.55% in the top ten. This clonotype originated in a man in his forties or fifties with acute or convalescent COVID-19. The material sequenced was peripheral blood. The chain recombines TRBV19 with TRBJ2-1; perhaps TRBD1 as D (6 bases). In DNA, the CDR3 is TGTGCCAGTAGCCAGGGGTTCCCCAATGAGCAGTTCTTC. This codes for CASSQGFPNEQFF.